This T cell receptor beta chain was identified in a study of cytomegalovirus exposure and HLA in healthy donors. Study conclusions and caveats: In vitro experiments confirmed that a few CMV-associated chains were specific for CMV antigens. It was 164 TCR beta chains that were listed as cytomegalovirus-associated. Most TCR sequences were seen very rarely across donors, but some public TCRs occurred in many.

Here immunoSEQ multiplex PCR was the method, and the copy in TCRdb shows in-frame clones only, minus some. The data contain some 140,000 clones, 89% of them singletons. The donors were members of the validation cohort, which comprised roughly 130 subjects and was separate from the first cohort of around 700 subjects. Note on this clone: Its antigen is unknown.

The germline V and J ends were trimmed by 1 base and 6 bases, with 14 bases remaining between them. Germline V CDR1 and CDR2: MNHNY, SVGAGI (reference sequence). This CDR3 region has 15 residues. The V and J genes are TRBV6-6 and TRBJ2-3; TRBD1 might be the D (6 bases). Sequenced sample: PBMCs. This sequence was found in a young woman in good health and CMV-seropositive. The CDR3 DNA sequence: TGTGCCAGCAGTTACTATGGGACAAGGGGGGATACGCAGTATTTT. This codes for CASSYYGTRGDTQYF.